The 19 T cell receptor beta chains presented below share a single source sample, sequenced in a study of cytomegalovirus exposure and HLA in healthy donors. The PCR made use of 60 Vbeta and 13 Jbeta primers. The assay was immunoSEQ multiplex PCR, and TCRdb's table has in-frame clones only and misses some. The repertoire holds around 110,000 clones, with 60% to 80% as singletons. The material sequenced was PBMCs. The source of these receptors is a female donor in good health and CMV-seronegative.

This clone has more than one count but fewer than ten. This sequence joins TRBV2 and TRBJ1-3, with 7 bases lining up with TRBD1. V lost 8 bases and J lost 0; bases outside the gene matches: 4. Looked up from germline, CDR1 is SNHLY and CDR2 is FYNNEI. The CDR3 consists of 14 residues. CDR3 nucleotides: TGTGCCAGCGGGCAGGGGGTCTCTGGAAACACCATATATTTT. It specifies CASGQGVSGNTIYF.

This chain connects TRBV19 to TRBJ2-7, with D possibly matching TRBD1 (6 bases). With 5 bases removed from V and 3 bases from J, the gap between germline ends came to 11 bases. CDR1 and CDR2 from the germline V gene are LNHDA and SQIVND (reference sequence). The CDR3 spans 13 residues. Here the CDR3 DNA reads TGTGCCAGTAGTTCAGGGGCATACTACGAGCAGTACTTC. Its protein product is CASSSGAYYEQYF.

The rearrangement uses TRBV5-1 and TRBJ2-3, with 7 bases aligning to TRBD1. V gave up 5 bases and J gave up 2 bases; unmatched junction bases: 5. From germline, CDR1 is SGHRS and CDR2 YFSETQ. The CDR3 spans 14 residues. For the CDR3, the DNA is TGCGCCAGCAGGGACGGACAGGCCACAGATACGCAGTATTTT. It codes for CASRDGQATDTQYF.

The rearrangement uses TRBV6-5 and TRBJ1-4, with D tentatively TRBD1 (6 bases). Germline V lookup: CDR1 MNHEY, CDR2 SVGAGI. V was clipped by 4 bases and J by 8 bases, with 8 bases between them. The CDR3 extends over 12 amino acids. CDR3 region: CASSSGVEKLFF. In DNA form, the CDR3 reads TGTGCCAGCAGTTCAGGGGTAGAAAAACTGTTTTTT.

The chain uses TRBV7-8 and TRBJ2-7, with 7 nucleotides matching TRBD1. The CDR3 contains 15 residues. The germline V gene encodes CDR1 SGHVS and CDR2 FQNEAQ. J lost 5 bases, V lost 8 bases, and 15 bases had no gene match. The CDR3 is CASDPTGSSSDEQYF. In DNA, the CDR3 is TGTGCCAGCGATCCGACAGGGTCCAGTTCCGACGAGCAGTACTTC.

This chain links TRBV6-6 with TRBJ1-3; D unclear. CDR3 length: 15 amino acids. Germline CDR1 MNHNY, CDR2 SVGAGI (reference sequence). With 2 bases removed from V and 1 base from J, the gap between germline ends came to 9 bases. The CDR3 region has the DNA TGTGCCAGCAGTTACCTTTCGGGGTCTGGAAACACCATATATTTT. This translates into CASSYLSGSGNTIYF.

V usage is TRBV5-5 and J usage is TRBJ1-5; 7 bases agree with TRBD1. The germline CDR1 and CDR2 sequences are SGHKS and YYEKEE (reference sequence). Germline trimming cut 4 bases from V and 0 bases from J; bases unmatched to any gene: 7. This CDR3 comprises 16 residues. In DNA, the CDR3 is TGTGCCAGCAGCGCTTGGACAGGCCCTAGCAATCAGCCCCAGCATTTT. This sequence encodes CASSAWTGPSNQPQHF.

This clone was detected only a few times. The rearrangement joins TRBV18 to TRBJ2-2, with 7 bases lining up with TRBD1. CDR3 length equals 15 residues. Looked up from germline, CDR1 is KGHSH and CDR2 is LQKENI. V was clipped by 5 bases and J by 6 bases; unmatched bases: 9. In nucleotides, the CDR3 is TGTGCCAGCTCAGGATCGACAGGGCCGGCCGGGGAGCTGTTTTTT. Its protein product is CASSGSTGPAGELFF. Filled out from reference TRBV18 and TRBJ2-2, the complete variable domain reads NAGVMQNPRHLVRRRGQEARLRCSPMKGHSHVYWYRQLPEEGLKFMVYLQKENIIDESGMPKERFSAEFPKEGPSILRIQQVVRGDSAAYFCASSGSTGPAGELFFGEGSRLTVL.

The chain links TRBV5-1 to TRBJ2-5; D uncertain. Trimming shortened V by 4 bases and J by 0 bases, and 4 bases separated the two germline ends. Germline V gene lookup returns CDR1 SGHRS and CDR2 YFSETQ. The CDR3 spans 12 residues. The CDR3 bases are TGCGCCAGCAGCACTCACCAAGAGACCCAGTACTTC. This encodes CASSTHQETQYF.

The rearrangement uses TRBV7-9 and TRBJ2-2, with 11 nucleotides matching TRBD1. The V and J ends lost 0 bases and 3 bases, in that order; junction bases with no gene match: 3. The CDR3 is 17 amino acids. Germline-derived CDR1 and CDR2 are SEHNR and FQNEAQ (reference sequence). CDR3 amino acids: CASSLARGQGDTGELFF. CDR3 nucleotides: TGTGCCAGCAGCTTAGCAAGGGGACAGGGGGACACCGGGGAGCTGTTTTTT.

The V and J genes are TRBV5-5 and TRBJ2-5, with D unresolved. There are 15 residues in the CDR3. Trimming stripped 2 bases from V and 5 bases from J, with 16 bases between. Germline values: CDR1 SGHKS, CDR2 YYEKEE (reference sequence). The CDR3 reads CASSFRSGVRETQYF. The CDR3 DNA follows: TGTGCCAGCAGCTTTAGGTCAGGCGTACGGGAGACCCAGTACTTC.

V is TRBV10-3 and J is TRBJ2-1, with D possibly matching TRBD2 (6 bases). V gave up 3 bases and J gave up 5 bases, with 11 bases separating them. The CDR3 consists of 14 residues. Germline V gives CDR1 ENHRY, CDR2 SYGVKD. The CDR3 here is CAISDSGVDNEQFF. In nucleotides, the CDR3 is TGTGCCATCAGTGATTCGGGAGTGGACAATGAGCAGTTCTTC.

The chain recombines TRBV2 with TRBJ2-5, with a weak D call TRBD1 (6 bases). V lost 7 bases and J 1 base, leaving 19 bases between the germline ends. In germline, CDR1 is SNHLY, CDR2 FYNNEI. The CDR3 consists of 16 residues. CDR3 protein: CASNYIQGHGQETQYF. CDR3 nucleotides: TGTGCCAGCAATTATATACAGGGCCATGGCCAAGAGACCCAGTACTTC.

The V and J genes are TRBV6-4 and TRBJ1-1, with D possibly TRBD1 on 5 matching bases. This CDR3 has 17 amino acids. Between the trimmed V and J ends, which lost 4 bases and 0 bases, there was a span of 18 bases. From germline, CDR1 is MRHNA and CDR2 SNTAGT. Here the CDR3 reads CASSGGVVGEMNTEAFF. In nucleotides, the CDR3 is TGTGCCAGCAGTGGCGGGGTGGTGGGGGAGATGAACACTGAAGCTTTCTTT.

The CDR3 here is CATSSRTSGTYNEQFF. Here the CDR3 DNA reads TGTGCCACCAGCTCAAGGACTAGCGGGACGTACAATGAGCAGTTCTTC. The chain joins TRBV15 to TRBJ2-1; 12 bases align to TRBD2. With 5 bases clipped from V and 4 bases from J, the junction kept 6 bases outside the gene matches. CDR3 length: 16 amino acids. Germline values: CDR1 LNHNV, CDR2 YYDKDF (reference sequence).

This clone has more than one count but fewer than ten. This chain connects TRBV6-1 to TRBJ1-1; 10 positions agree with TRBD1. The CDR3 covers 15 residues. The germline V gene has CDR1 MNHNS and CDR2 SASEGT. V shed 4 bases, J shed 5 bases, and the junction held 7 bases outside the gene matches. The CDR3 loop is CASSAQTGGATEAFF. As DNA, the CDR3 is TGTGCCAGCAGTGCTCAGACAGGGGGCGCGACTGAAGCTTTCTTT.

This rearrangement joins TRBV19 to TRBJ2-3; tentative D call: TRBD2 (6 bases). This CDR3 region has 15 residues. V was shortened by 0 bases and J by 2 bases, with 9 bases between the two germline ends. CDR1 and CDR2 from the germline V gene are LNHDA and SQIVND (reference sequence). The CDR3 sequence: CASSIDASDTDTQYF. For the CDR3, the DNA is TGTGCCAGTAGTATAGATGCTAGCGACACAGATACGCAGTATTTT.

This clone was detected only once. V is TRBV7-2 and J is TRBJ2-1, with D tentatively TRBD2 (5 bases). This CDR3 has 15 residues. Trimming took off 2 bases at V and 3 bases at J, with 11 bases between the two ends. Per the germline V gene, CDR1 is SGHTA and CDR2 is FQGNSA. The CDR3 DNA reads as TGTGCCAGCAGCTTATTTTCGGAGGACTACAATGAGCAGTTCTTC. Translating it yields CASSLFSEDYNEQFF.

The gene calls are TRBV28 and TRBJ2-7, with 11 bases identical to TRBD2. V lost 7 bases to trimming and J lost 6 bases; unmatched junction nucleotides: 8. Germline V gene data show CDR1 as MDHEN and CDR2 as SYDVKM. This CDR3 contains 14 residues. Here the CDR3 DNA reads TGTGCCAGCACCCTACTAGCGGGAGAAAGCGAGCAGTACTTC. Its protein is CASTLLAGESEQYF.